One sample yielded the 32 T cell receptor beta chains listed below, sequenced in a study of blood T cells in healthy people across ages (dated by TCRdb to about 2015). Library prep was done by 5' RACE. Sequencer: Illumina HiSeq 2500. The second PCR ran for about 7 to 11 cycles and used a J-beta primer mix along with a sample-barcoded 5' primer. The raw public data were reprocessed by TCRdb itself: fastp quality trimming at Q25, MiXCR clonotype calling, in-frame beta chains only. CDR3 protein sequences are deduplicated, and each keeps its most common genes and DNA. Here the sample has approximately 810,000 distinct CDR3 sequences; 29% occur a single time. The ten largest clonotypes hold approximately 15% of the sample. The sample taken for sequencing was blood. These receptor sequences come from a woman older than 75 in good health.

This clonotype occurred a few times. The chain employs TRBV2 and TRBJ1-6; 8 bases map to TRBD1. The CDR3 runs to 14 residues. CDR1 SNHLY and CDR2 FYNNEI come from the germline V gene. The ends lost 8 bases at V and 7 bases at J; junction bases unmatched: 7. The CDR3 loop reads CASDPQGGNSPLHF. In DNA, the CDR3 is TGTGCCAGCGACCCACAGGGGGGCAATTCACCCCTCCACTTT.

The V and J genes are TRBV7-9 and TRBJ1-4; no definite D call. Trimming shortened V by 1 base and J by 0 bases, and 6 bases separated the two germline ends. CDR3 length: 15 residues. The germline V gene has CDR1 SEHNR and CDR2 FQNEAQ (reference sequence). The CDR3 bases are TGTGCCAGCAGCTTAGACGGCACAACTAATGAAAAACTGTTTTTT. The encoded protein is CASSLDGTTNEKLFF.

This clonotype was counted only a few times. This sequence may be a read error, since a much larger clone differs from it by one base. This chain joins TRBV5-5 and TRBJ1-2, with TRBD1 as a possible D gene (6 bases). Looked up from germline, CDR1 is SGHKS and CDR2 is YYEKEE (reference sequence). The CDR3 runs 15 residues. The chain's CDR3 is CASGLTGGSIYGYTF. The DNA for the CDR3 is TGTGCCAGCGGCTTGACAGGAGGGTCGATCTATGGCTACACCTTC.

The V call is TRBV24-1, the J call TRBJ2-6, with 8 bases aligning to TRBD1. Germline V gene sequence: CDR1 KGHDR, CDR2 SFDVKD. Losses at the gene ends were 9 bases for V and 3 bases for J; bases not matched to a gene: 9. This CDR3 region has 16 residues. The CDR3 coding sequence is TGTGCCACCGGGAAACAGGGGGTTGGTGGGGCCAACGTCCTGACTTTC. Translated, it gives CATGKQGVGGANVLTF.

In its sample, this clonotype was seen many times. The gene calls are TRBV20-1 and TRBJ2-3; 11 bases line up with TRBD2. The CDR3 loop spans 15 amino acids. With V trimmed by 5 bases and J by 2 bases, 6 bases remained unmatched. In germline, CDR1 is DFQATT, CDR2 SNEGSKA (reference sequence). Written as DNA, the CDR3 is TGCAGTGCTGCTCGACTAGCGGGGAACACAGATACGCAGTATTTT. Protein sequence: CSAARLAGNTDTQYF.

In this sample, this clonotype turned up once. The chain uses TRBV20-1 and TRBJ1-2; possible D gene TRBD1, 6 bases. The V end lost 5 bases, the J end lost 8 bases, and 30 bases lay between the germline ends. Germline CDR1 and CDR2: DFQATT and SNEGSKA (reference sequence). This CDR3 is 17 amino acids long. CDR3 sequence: CSAAGHLLRRGAKGYTF. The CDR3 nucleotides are TGCAGTGCTGCGGGACACCTCTTAAGAAGGGGGGCGAAGGGCTACACCTTC.

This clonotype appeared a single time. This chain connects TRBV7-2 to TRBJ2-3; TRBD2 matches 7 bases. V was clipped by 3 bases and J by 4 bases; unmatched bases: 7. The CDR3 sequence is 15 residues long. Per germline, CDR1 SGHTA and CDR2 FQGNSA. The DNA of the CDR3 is TGTGCCAGCAGCTTGGATGGCGGGGGAGCAGATACGCAGTATTTT. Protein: CASSLDGGGADTQYF.

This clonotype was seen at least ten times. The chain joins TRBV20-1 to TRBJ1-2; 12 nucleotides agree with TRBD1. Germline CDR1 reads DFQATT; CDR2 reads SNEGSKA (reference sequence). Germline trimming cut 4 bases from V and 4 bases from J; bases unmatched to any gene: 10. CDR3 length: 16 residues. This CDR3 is CSAILLGQGAPYGYTF. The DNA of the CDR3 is TGCAGTGCTATACTGCTGGGACAGGGGGCCCCCTATGGCTACACCTTC.

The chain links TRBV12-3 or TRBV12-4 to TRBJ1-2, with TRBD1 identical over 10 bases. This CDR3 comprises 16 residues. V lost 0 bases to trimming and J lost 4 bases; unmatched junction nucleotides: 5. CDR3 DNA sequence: TGTGCCAGCAGTTTAGCCGGGACAGGGGTTGCCTATGGCTACACCTTC. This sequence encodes CASSLAGTGVAYGYTF.

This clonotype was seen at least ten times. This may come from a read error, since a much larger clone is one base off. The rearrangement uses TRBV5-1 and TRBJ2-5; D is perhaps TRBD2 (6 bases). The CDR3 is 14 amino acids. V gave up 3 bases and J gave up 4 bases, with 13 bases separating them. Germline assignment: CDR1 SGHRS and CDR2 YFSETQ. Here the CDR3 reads CASSWGRGVETQYF. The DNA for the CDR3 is TGCGCCAGCAGCTGGGGACGCGGGGTAGAGACCCAGTACTTC. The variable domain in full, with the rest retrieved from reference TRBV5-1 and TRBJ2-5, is KAGVTQTPRYLIKTRGQQVTLSCSPISGHRSVSWYQQTPGQGLQFLFEYFSETQRNKGNFPGRFSGRQFSNSRSEMNVSTLELGDSALYLCASSWGRGVETQYFGPGTRLLVL.

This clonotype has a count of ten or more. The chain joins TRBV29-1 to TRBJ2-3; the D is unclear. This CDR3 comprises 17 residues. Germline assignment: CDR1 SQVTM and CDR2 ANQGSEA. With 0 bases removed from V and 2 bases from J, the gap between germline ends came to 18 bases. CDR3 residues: CSVEDRFAMGSTDTQYF. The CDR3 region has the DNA TGCAGCGTTGAAGATCGTTTCGCCATGGGCTCCACAGATACGCAGTATTTT.

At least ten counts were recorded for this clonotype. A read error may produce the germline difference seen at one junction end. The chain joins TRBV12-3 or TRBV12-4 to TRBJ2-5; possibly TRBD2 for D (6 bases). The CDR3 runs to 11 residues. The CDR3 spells CATSGGETQYF. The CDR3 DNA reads TGTGCCACCAGTGGAGGGGAGACCCAGTACTTC.

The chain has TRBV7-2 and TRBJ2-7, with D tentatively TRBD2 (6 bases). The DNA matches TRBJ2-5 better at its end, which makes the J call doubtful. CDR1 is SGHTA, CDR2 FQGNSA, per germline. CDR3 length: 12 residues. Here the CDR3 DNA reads TGTGCCAGCTCGGGGGAGATGGAGACCCAGTACTTC. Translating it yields CASSGEMETQYF.

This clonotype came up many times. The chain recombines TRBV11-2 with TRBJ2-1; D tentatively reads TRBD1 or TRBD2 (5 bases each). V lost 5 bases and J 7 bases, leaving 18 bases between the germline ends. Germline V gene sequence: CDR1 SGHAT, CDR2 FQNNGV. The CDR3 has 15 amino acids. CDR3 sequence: CASSPFGARTNEQFF. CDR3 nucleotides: TGTGCCAGCAGCCCGTTCGGGGCCCGGACAAATGAGCAGTTCTTC.

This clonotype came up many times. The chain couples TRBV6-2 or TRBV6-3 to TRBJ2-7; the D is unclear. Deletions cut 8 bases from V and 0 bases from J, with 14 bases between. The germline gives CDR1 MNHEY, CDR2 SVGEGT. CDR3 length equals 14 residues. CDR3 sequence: CASLKDGSSYEQYF. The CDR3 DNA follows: TGTGCCAGCCTCAAGGACGGAAGCTCCTACGAGCAGTACTTC.

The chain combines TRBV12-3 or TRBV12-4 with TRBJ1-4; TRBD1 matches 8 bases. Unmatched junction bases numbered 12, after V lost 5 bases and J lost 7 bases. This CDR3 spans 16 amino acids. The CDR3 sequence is CASSPRTGTRAEKLFF. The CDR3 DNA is TGTGCCAGCAGTCCGCGGACAGGGACGCGCGCTGAAAAACTGTTTTTT.

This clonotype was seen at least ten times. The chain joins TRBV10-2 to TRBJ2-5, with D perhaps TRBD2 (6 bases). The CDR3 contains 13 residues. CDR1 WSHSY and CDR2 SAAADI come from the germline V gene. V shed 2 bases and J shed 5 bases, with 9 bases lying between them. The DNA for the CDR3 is TGCGCCAGCAGTGAGGTGGGGAGGGAGACCCAGTACTTC. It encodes CASSEVGRETQYF.

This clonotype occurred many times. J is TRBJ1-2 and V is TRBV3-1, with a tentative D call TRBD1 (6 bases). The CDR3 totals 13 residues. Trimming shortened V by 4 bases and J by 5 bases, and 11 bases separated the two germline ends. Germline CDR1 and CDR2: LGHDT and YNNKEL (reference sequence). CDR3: CASSPGTTYGYTF. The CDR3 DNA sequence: TGTGCCAGCAGCCCCGGGACAACATATGGCTACACCTTC.

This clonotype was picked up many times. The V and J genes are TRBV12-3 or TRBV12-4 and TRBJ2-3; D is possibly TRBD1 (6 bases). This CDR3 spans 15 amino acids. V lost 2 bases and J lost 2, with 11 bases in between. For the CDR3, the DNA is TGTGCCAGCAGTTTAAGGCAGGGGAACACAGATACGCAGTATTTT. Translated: CASSLRQGNTDTQYF.

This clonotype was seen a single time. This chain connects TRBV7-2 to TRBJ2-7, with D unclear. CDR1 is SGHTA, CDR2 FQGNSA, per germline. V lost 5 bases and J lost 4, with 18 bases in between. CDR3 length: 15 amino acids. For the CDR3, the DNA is TGTGCCAGCAGCCCAAACGGATTCCCTCTATACGAGCAGTACTTC. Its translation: CASSPNGFPLYEQYF.

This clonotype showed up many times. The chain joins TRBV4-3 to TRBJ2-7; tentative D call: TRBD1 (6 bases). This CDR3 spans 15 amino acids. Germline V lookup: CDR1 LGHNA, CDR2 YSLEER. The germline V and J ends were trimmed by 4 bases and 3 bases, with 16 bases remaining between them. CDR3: CASSLLVGQDYEQYF. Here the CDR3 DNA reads TGCGCCAGCAGCCTCTTAGTGGGACAAGACTACGAGCAGTACTTC.

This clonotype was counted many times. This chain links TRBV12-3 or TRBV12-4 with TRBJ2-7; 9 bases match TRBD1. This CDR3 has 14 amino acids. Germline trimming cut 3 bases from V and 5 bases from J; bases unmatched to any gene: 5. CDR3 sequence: CASSFGTGKNEQYF. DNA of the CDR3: TGTGCCAGCAGTTTCGGGACAGGGAAAAACGAGCAGTACTTC.

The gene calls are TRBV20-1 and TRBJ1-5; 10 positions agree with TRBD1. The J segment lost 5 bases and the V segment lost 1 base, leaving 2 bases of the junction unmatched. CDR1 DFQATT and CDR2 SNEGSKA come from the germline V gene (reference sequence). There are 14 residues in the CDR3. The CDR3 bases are TGCAGTGCTAGAGTTGGGACAGGGGATCAGCCCCAGCATTTT. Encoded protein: CSARVGTGDQPQHF.

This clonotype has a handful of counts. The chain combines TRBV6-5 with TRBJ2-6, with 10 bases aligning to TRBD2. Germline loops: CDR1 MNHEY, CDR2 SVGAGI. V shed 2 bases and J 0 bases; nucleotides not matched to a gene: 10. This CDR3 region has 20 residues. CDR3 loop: CASSYIGASGGASGANVLTF. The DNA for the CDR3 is TGTGCCAGCAGTTACATCGGGGCAAGCGGGGGGGCCTCTGGGGCCAACGTCCTGACTTTC.

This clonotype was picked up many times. The CDR3 reads CASSRRLAGTDTQYF. CDR3 DNA: TGTGCCAGCAGCCGACGACTAGCGGGAACAGATACGCAGTATTTT. The chain employs TRBV3-1 and TRBJ2-3; 11 bases align to TRBD2. Per the germline V gene, CDR1 is LGHDT and CDR2 is YNNKEL (reference sequence). The CDR3 consists of 15 residues. V gave up 4 bases and J gave up 3 bases; unmatched junction bases: 3.

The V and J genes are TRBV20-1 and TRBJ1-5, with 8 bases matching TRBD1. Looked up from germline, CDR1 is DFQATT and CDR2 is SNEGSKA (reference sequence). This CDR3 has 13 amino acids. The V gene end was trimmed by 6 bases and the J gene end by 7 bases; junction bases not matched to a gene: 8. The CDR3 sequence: CSAPQGAGQPQHF. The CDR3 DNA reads TGCAGTGCCCCCCAGGGGGCAGGGCAGCCCCAGCATTTT.

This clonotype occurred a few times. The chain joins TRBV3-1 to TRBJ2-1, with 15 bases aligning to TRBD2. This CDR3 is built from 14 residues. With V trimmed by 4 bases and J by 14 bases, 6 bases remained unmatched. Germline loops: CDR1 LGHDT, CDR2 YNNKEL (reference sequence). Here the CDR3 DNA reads TGTGCCAGCAGCCGCCGGACTAGCGGGAGGGCCGAGTTCTTC. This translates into CASSRRTSGRAEFF.

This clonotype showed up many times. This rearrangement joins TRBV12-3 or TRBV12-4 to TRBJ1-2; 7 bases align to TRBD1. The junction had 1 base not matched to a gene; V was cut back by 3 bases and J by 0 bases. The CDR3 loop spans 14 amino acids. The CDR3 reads CASSFQGANYGYTF. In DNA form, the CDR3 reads TGTGCCAGCAGTTTCCAGGGGGCTAACTATGGCTACACCTTC.

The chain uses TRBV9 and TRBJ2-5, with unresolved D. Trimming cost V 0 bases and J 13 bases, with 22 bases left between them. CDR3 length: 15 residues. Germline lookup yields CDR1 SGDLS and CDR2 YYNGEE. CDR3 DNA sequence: TGTGCCAGCAGCGTAGACGCTAACTCCTACAATGAGCGGTACTTC. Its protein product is CASSVDANSYNERYF.

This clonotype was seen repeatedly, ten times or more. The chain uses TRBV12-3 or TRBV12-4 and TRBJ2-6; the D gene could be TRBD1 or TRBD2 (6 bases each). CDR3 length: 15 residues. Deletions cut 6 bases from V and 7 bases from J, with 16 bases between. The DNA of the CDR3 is TGTGCCAGCAGCCGTAGGGGGGTTGGAGCCAACGTCCTGACTTTC. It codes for CASSRRGVGANVLTF.

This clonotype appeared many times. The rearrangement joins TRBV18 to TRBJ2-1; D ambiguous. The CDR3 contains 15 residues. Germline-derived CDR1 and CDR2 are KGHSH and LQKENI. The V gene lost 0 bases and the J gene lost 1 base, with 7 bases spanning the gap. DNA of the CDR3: TGTGCCAGCTCACCACCAACGGGTTCCTACAATGAGCAGTTCTTC. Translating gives CASSPPTGSYNEQFF.

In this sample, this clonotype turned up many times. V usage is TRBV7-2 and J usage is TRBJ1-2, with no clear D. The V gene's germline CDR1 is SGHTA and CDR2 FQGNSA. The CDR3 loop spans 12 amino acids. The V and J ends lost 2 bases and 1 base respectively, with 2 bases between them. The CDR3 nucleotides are TGTGCCAGCAGCTTACATAACTATGGCTACACCTTC. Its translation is CASSLHNYGYTF.